A single sample is the source of the 13 T cell receptor beta chains below, sequenced in a study of tumor-infiltrating lymphocytes in primary liver carcinoma. The roughly 19-32 mg bulk tissue piece was not sorted before simultaneous RNA and DNA extraction. Starting from 500 ng of total RNA, TCR beta cDNA was produced with a primer in the constant region. ARM-PCR was slightly modified, and three nested multiplex PCR rounds with it gave rise to the TCR beta libraries. The opening two PCR rounds, around 9 cycles each, paired TRBV1-TRBV30 forward primers with a C-beta reverse primer. One entry per CDR3 protein, called by TCRdb with MiXCR from the multiplex PCR reads. The profile shows under 85,000 distinct CDR3 sequences, approximately 77% of them singletons. Sequencing was done on a sample of liver tumor tissue from sampling region 1. The subset: tumor region T1, superior pole. The receptor set was obtained from a man aged 40-50 years with primary liver carcinoma and hepatitis B virus infection.

In the case of this clonotype: A read error may produce the germline difference seen at one junction end. V gene TRBV11-1 combines with J gene TRBJ2-1; 14 nucleotides agree with TRBD2. This CDR3 comprises 17 residues. CDR1 and CDR2 from the germline V gene are SGHAT and FQDESV (reference sequence). CDR3 nucleotides: TGTGCCGGCAGCCCGGGACTAGCGGGAGAAGTTGGCAATGAACAGTTCTTC. Its protein product is CAGSPGLAGEVGNEQFF.

About this clonotype itself: With a much larger clone just one base away, this may be a read error. The V call is TRBV28, the J call TRBJ2-5, with D unclear. The CDR3 has 12 residues. CDR1 is MDHEN, CDR2 SYDVKM, per germline. CDR3 bases: TGTGCCTGCAGTATTGACGGGGAGACCCAGTACTTC. Protein sequence: CACSIDGETQYF.

This clonotype has a count of ten or more. The CDR3 is CSVFKTGSSGNTIYF. The CDR3 region has the DNA TGCAGCGTTTTCAAAACAGGTAGCTCTGGAAACACCATATATTTT. The chain recombines TRBV29-1 with TRBJ1-3, with a tentative D call TRBD1 (5 bases). The CDR3 totals 15 residues. Trimming removed 5 bases at V and 0 bases at J, with 14 bases between. CDR1 is SQVTM and CDR2 is ANQGSEA in the germline V gene. The full variable domain, rest sourced from reference TRBV29-1 and TRBJ1-3, is SAVISQKPSRDICQRGTSLTIQCQVDSQVTMMFWYRQQPGQSLTLIATANQGSEATYESGFVIDKFPISRPNLTFSTLTVSNMSPEDSSIYLCSVFKTGSSGNTIYFGEGSWLTVV.

This clonotype was counted many times. V and J are TRBV12-3 or TRBV12-4 and TRBJ2-1, with TRBD2 as a possible D gene (5 bases). Trimming removed 2 bases from V and 7 bases from J, with 9 bases in between. This CDR3 is built from 13 residues. The CDR3 nucleotides are TGTGCCAGCAGTTTACAGTCGGGGAATGAGCAGTTCTTC. Amino acid sequence: CASSLQSGNEQFF.

A note on this clonotype: At one end the junction does not follow the germline gene, possibly because of a read error. This rearrangement joins TRBV7-2 to TRBJ2-3; unclear D gene. This CDR3 has 11 residues. In germline, CDR1 is SGHTA, CDR2 FQGNSA. CDR3 DNA sequence: TGTGCCAGCGGCTTAAGGGATACGCAGTATTTT. Translated, it gives CASGLRDTQYF.

On this clonotype itself: A read error may account for a junction end that differs from germline. The chain employs TRBV10-3 and TRBJ2-2; 10 bases are a match to TRBD2. From germline, CDR1 is ENHRY and CDR2 SYGVKD. The CDR3 runs 16 residues. The CDR3 here is CAISESPSGSTGEMFF. CDR3 in DNA: TGTGCCATTAGTGAGTCACCTAGCGGGAGCACCGGGGAGATGTTTTTT.

With respect to this clonotype: A junction end diverges from the germline sequence, so it may reflect a read error. The chain links TRBV4-1 to TRBJ2-7; TRBD1 matches 8 bases. The CDR3 is made up of 14 amino acids. Germline lookup yields CDR1 MGHRA and CDR2 YSYEKL. The CDR3 is CASSQDGDRHEQYF. The CDR3 DNA reads TGCGCTAGCAGCCAAGACGGGGACAGGCACGAGCAGTACTTC.

There are a few counts of this clonotype. The chain employs TRBV6-1 and TRBJ1-6; D gene uncertain. The V and J ends lost 6 bases and 0 bases respectively, with 18 bases between them. The CDR3 extends over 18 amino acids. Per germline, CDR1 MNHNS and CDR2 SASEGT. The CDR3 loop is CASRGPTGGHSYNSPLHF. DNA of the CDR3: TGTGCCAGCAGGGGCCCGACGGGAGGTCACTCCTATAATTCACCCCTCCACTTT.

As concerns this clonotype: The junction departs from germline at one end; a sequencing error may be responsible. V gene TRBV4-1 combines with J gene TRBJ1-1; 8 nucleotides align to TRBD1. The germline V gene encodes CDR1 MGHRA and CDR2 YSYEKL. CDR3 size: 15 residues. This CDR3 is CASSPNTGGGSEAFF. DNA for the CDR3: TGCGCCAGTAGCCCCAACACAGGGGGGGGCAGTGAAGCTTTCTTT.

This clonotype has a single count. The rearrangement uses TRBV11-2 and TRBJ2-3, with D tentatively TRBD2 (6 bases). Trimming stripped 1 base from V and 10 bases from J, with 24 bases between. Germline CDR1 SGHAT, CDR2 FQNNGV. The CDR3 runs 17 residues. The CDR3 region has the DNA TGTGCCAGCAGCTTAGTCGGCGCGGGGTCAGGTGAAGGTGCGCAGTATTTT. This sequence encodes CASSLVGAGSGEGAQYF.

There are many counts of this clonotype. J is TRBJ1-1 and V is TRBV14, with a possible D match to TRBD1 (6 bases). V was clipped by 4 bases and J by 5 bases, with 14 bases between them. This CDR3 comprises 14 residues. The germline CDR1 and CDR2 sequences are SGHDN and FVKESK. The CDR3 here is CASSPTRGGTEAFF. The CDR3 bases are TGTGCCAGCAGCCCCACCAGGGGAGGAACTGAAGCTTTCTTT.

The sample holds a few counts of this clonotype. V and J are TRBV11-2 and TRBJ2-7; D is unclear. There are 15 residues in the CDR3. Trimming stripped 5 bases from V and 4 bases from J, with 18 bases between. Germline CDR1 reads SGHAT; CDR2 reads FQNNGV. CDR3 sequence: CASSMAPGPGYEQYF. DNA for the CDR3: TGTGCCAGCAGCATGGCACCGGGTCCGGGTTACGAGCAGTACTTC.

Regarding this clonotype: A clone one base away is much larger, so this may be a read error. The chain recombines TRBV28 with TRBJ1-5; D is undetermined. The V and J ends lost 6 bases and 7 bases respectively, with 28 bases between them. The germline V gene encodes CDR1 MDHEN and CDR2 SYDVKM. This CDR3 has 18 residues. The CDR3 here is CASSPSIGLGSLKQPQHF. The CDR3 nucleotides are TGTGCCAGCAGCCCTAGTATCGGCCTGGGCAGCTTGAAACAGCCCCAGCATTTT.